The entry below gives a single T cell receptor beta chain sequence along with its context. This entry comes from a study of T cells after yellow fever vaccination. 5'RACE template switching generated TCR cDNA, adding a universal primer site and UMIs. One entry per CDR3 protein results from TCRdb running MiXCR on the 5' RACE reads. The table shows some 350,000 distinct CDR3 sequences, with approximately 6% occurring only once. This CDR3 contains 15 residues. Trimming took 2 bases from V and 1 from J, leaving 10 bases between them. Looked up from germline, CDR1 is WSHSY and CDR2 is SAAADI. The rearrangement uses TRBV10-2 and TRBJ2-3; weak D call: TRBD2 (6 bases). The input for sequencing was PBMCs, taken 5 days after the yellow fever booster vaccination. This clonotype was obtained from a man younger than 45 who received the YFV17D yellow fever vaccine. Here the CDR3 reads CASSEQGLRTDTQYF. DNA for the CDR3: TGCGCCAGCAGTGAGCAGGGACTGCGCACAGATACGCAGTATTTT.